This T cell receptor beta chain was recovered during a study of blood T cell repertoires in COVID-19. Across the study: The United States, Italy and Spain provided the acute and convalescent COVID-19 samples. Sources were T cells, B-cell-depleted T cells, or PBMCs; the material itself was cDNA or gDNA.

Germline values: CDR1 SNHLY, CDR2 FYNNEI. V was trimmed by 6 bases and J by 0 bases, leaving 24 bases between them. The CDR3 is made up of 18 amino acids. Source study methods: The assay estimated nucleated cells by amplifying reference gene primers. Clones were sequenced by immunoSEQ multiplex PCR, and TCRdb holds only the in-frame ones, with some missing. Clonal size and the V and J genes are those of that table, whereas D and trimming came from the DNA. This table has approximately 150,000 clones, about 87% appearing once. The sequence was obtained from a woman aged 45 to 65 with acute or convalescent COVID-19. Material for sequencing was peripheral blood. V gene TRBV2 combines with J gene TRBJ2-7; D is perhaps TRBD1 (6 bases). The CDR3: CASRIGGLNGLSSYEQYF. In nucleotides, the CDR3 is TGTGCCAGCAGGATTGGGGGCCTTAATGGGCTCAGCTCCTACGAGCAGTACTTC.